This TCR beta chain appears in the sequencing data of a study of blood T cell repertoires in COVID-19. Overall study context: Samples representing acute and convalescent COVID-19 were sourced from the United States, Italy and Spain. T cells, B-cell-depleted T cells, or PBMCs provided the cDNA or gDNA that served as material.

The protocol was immunoSEQ multiplex PCR, while the TCRdb copy is restricted to in-frame clones and leaves out a portion. The sample records about 170,000 clones, roughly 80% being singletons. The germline V and J ends were trimmed by 5 bases and 5 bases, with 18 bases remaining between them. CDR1 is SNHLY, CDR2 FYNNEI, per germline. This CDR3 region has 15 residues. This TCR came from a woman aged 70-85 years with acute or convalescent COVID-19. Sequenced: peripheral blood. The J gene is TRBJ1-1, the V gene TRBV2; D is unresolved. The CDR3 loop reads CASSSSAVGGTEAFF. The CDR3, as DNA: TGTGCCAGCAGTTCCTCAGCGGTCGGAGGGACTGAAGCTTTCTTT.